These 2 T cell receptor beta chains were sequenced from one sample in a study of CXCR3-negative and CXCR3-positive naive CD8 T cells. UMI-tagged TRB cDNA libraries were built via 5' RACE. TCRdb re-called the 5' RACE reads and catalogs CDR3 proteins one per entry, DNA excluded. In all, the sample yields tens of thousands of distinct CDR3 sequences. Sequences were obtained from naive CXCR3- CD8+ T cells from blood. Subset given: CD45RO-CCR7+CD27+CD95- naive CD8+ T cells lacking CXCR3 (TNR3-). These receptor sequences come from a human donor in good health. Some clones in this sample may be carry-over from other donors' samples.

The rearrangement links TRBV7-2 to TRBJ2-3; there is no DNA to check the TCRdb D call of TRBD1. Germline V gene data show CDR1 as SGHTA and CDR2 as FQGNSA. The CDR3 runs 15 residues. CDR3 sequence reads: CASSPPGGYTDTQYF.

The chain uses TRBV20-1 and TRBJ1-1; TCRdb designates TRBD1, a call that cannot be tested without DNA. The V gene's germline CDR1 is DFQATT and CDR2 SNEGSKA (reference sequence). CDR3 length: 14 residues. CDR3 amino acids: CSATPAGSNTEAFF.